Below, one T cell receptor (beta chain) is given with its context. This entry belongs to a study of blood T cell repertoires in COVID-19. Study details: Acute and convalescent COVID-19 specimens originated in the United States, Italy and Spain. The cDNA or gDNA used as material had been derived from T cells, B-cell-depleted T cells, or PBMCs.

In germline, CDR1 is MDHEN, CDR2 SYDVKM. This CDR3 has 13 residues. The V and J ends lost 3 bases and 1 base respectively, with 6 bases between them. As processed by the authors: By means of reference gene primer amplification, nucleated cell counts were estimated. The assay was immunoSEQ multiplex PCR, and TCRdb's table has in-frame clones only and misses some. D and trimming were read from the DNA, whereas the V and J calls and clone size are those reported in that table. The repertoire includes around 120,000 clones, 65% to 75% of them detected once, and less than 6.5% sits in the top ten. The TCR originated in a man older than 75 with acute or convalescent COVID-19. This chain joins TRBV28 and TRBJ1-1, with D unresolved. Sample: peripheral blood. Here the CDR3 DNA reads TGTGCCAGCAGTTTGGCAGAGAACACTGAAGCTTTCTTT. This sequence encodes CASSLAENTEAFF.